One T cell receptor beta chain is described in this entry. Data came from immunoSEQ multiplex PCR; TCRdb stores just in-frame clones and leaves some out. The table includes some 100,000 clones, over 85% detected once. The data originate from a study of siplizumab effects on memory and regulatory T cells. The germline CDR1 and CDR2 sequences are MNHEY and SMNVEV (reference sequence). The CDR3 is 13 residues long. The V and J ends lost 3 bases and 1 base respectively, with 7 bases between them. The clonotype was recovered from a human donor in good health. The source material was CD8+ T cells sorted from blood. The chain is built from TRBV27 and TRBJ2-7; D uncertain. The CDR3 coding sequence is TGTGCCAGCAGTTTGGCAGAATCCTACGAGCAGTACTTC. Translated: CASSLAESYEQYF.